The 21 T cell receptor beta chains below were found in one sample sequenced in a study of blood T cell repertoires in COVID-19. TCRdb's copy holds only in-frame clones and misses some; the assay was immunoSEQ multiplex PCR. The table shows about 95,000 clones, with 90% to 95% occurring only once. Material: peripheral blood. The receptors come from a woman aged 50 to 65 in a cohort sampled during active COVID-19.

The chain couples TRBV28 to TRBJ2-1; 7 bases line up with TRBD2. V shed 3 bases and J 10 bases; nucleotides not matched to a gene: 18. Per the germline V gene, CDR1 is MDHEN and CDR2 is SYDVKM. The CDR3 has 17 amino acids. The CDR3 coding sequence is TGTGCCAGCAGTTTCCTGTGCGGGAGCCCAGGATTCGTGGAGCAGTTCTTC. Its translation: CASSFLCGSPGFVEQFF. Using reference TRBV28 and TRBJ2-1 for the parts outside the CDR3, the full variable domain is DVKVTQSSRYLVKRTGEKVFLECVQDMDHENMFWYRQDPGLGLRLIYFSYDVKMKEKGDIPEGYSVSREKKERFSLILESASTNQTSMYLCASSFLCGSPGFVEQFFGPGTRLTVL.

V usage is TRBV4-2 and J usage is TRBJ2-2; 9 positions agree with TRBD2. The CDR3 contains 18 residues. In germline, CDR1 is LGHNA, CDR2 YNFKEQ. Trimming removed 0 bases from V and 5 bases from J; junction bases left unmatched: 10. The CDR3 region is CASSQDRQAGGITGELFF. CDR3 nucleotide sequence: TGTGCCAGCAGCCAAGATCGTCAAGCGGGAGGAATAACCGGGGAGCTGTTTTTT.

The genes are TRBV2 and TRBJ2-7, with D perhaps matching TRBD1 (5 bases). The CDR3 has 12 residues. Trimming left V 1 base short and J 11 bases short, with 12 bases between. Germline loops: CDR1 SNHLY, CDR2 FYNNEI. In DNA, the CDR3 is TGTGCCAGCAGTGAAGGAGACAGAGCCAAGTACTTC. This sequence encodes CASSEGDRAKYF.

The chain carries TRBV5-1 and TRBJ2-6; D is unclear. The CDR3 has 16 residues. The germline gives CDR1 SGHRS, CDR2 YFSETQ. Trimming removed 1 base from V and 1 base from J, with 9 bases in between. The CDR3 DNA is TGCGCCAGCAGCTTGAACCCCGGGTCTGGGGCCAACGTCCTGACTTTC. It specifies CASSLNPGSGANVLTF.

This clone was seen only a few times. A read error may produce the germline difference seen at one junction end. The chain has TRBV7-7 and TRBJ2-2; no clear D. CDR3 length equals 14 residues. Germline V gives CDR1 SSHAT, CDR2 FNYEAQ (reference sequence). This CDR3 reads CASSSPRGDGELFF. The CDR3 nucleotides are TGTGCTAGCAGCTCACCTCGCGGCGACGGGGAGCTGTTTTTT.

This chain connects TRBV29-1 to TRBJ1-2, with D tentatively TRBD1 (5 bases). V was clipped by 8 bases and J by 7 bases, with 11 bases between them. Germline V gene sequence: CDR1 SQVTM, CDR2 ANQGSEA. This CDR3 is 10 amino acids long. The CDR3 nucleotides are TGCAGCCCGCCGGGGGGTGGCTACACCTTC. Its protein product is CSPPGGGYTF.

The CDR3 nucleotides are TGTGCCAGCAGTGCCATCCGGGCCGGGGAGCTGTTTTTT. This translates into CASSAIRAGELFF. The chain employs TRBV6-4 and TRBJ2-2; unclear D gene. CDR3 length: 13 amino acids. Germline CDR1 and CDR2: MRHNA and SNTAGT. Deletions cut 4 bases from V and 6 bases from J, with 9 bases between.

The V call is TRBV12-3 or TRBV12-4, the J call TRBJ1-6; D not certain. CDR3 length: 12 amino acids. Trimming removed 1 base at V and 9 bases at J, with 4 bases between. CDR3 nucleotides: TGTGCCAGCAGTTTAGAGAGTTCACCCCTCCACTTT. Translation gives CASSLESSPLHF.

The CDR3 protein is CASSPRVGGRSYNEQFF. The CDR3 DNA follows: TGTGCCAGCAGTCCTCGGGTCGGAGGGAGGTCCTACAATGAGCAGTTCTTC. The rearrangement joins TRBV27 to TRBJ2-1; D might be TRBD2 (6 bases). The germline gives CDR1 MNHEY, CDR2 SMNVEV (reference sequence). V was trimmed by 5 bases and J by 1 base, leaving 18 bases between them. The CDR3 has 17 amino acids.

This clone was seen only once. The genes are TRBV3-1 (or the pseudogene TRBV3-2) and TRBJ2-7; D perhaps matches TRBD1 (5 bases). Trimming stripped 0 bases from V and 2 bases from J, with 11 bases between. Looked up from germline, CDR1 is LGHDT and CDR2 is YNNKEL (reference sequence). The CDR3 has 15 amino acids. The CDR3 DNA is TGTGCCAGCAGCCAAGATAGGGGATCTCCCTACGAGCAGTACTTC. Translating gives CASSQDRGSPYEQYF.

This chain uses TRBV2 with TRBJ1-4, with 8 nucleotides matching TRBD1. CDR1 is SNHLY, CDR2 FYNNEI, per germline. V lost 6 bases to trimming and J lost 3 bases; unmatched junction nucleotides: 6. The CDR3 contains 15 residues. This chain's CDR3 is CASRRGTGSNEKLFF. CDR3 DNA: TGTGCCAGCAGACGGGGGACAGGTTCTAATGAAAAACTGTTTTTT.

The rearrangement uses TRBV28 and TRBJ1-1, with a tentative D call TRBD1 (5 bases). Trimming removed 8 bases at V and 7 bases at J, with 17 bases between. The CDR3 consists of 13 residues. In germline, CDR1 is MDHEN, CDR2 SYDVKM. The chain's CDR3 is CASGLQGTIEAFF. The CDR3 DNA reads TGTGCCAGCGGCCTCCAGGGTACGATTGAAGCTTTCTTT.

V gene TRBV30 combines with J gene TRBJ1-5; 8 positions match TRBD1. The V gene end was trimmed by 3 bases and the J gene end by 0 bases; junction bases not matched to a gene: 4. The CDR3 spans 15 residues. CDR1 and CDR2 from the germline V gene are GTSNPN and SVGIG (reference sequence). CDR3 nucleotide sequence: TGTGCCTGGAGGGCCCAGGGGGCTAGCAATCAGCCCCAGCATTTT. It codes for CAWRAQGASNQPQHF.

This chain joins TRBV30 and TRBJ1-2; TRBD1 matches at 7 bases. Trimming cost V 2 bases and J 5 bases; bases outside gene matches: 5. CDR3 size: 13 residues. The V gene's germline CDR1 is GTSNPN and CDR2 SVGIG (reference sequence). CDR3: CAWSPTGVYGYTF. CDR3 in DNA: TGTGCCTGGAGTCCCACAGGGGTATATGGCTACACCTTC.

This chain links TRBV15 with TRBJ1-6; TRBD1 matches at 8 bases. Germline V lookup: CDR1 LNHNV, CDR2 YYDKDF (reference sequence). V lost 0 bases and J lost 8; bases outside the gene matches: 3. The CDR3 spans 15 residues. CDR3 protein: CATSRDPGGDSPLHF. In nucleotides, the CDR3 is TGTGCCACCAGCAGAGATCCAGGGGGCGATTCACCCCTCCACTTT.

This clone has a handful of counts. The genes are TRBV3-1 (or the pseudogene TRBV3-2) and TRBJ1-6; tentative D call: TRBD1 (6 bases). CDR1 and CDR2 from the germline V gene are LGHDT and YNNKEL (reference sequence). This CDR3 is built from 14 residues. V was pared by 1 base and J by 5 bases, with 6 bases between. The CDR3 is CASSQGQDNSPLHF. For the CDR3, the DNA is TGTGCCAGCAGCCAAGGACAGGATAATTCACCCCTCCACTTT.

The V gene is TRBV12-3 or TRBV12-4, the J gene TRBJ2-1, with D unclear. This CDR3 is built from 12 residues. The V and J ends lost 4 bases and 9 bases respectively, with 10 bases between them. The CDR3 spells CASSYSGGEQFF. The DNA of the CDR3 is TGTGCCAGCAGTTACTCTGGTGGTGAGCAGTTCTTC.

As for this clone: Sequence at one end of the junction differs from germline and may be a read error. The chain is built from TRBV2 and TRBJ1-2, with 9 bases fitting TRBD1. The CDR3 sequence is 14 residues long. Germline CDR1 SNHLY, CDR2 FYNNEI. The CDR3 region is CASGETGGNYGYTF. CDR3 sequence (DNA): TGTGCCAGCGGTGAGACAGGGGGTAACTATGGCTACACCTTC. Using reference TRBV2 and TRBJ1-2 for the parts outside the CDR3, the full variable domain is EPEVTQTPSHQVTQMGQEVILRCVPISNHLYFYWYRQILGQKVEFLVSFYNNEISEKSEIFDDQFSVERPDGSNFTLKIRSTKLEDSAMYFCASGETGGNYGYTFGSGTRLTVV.

The CDR3 reads CASSLPDSKNTEAFF. Written as DNA, the CDR3 is TGCGCCAGCAGCTTGCCCGACAGTAAAAACACTGAAGCTTTCTTT. The chain couples TRBV5-1 to TRBJ1-1; maybe TRBD1 (5 bases). V dropped 1 base and J dropped 2 bases, with 12 bases sitting between them. CDR1 and CDR2 (germline): SGHRS, YFSETQ. The CDR3 is 15 amino acids.

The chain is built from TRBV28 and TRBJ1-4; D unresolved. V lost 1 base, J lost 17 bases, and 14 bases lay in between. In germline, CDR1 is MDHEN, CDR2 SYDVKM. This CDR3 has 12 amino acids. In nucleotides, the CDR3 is TGTGCCAGCAGTTTATCCCTCGCAGATCTTTTTTTT. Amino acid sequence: CASSLSLADLFF.

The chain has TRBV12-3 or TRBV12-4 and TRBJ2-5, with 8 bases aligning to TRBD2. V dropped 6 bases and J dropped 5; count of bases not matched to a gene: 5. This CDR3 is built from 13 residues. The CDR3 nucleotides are TGTGCCAGCAGCGTGAGCGGGGGCGAGACCCAGTACTTC. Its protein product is CASSVSGGETQYF.